The 25 T cell receptor beta chains below come from one sample, sequenced in a study of radiotherapy plus CTLA-4 blockade in lung cancer. The method was immunoSEQ multiplex PCR; TCRdb's version includes in-frame clones alone and lacks a portion of them. The sample has about 120,000 clones, about nine tenths seen once. Sequencing was performed on peripheral blood, taken from a patient treated with radiotherapy plus ipilimumab. The receptors come from a human donor with non-small cell lung cancer that progressed on radiotherapy plus ipilimumab.

This clone was found a few times. The V and J genes are TRBV19 and TRBJ1-5; D unresolved. CDR1 and CDR2 from the germline V gene are LNHDA and SQIVND (reference sequence). The CDR3 length is 13 residues. Trimming took off 8 bases at V and 0 bases at J, with 8 bases between the two ends. CDR3 sequence reads: CASGRSSNQPQHF. CDR3 DNA: TGTGCCAGTGGGCGATCTAGCAATCAGCCCCAGCATTTT.

The chain joins TRBV11-2 to TRBJ2-7, with TRBD1 matching 10 bases. CDR3 length: 15 residues. Germline trimming cut 6 bases from V and 7 bases from J; bases unmatched to any gene: 12. Germline V gene data show CDR1 as SGHAT and CDR2 as FQNNGV. CDR3 coding DNA: TGTGCCAGCAGTCGAGAGGACAGGGGGTCTGGGGAGCAGTACTTC. It translates to CASSREDRGSGEQYF.

The chain is built from TRBV30 and TRBJ1-1; unclear D gene. Trimming stripped 0 bases from V and 6 bases from J, with 11 bases between. Germline V gene data show CDR1 as GTSNPN and CDR2 as SVGIG (reference sequence). CDR3 length: 13 residues. The CDR3 coding sequence is TGTGCCTGGAGTGTTACGGGAAGTGCTGAAGCTTTCTTT. Protein: CAWSVTGSAEAFF. Full variable domain (outside the CDR3, taken from reference TRBV30 and TRBJ1-1): SQTIHQWPATLVQPVGSPLSLECTVEGTSNPNLYWYRQAAGRGLQLLFYSVGIGQISSEVPQNLSASRPQDRQFILSSKKLLLSDSGFYLCAWSVTGSAEAFFGQGTRLTVV.

The genes are TRBV7-8 and TRBJ2-7; tentatively, D is TRBD2 (7 bases). V was clipped by 5 bases and J by 5 bases, with 19 bases between them. The V gene's germline CDR1 is SGHVS and CDR2 FQNEAQ. The CDR3 length is 15 residues. Here the CDR3 DNA reads TGTGCCAGCAGCCCAGCAAGGGGGGGCCCTCACGAGCAGTACTTC. The encoded protein is CASSPARGGPHEQYF.

The rearrangement joins TRBV11-2 to TRBJ1-2, with TRBD1 as a possible D gene (5 bases). Per the germline V gene, CDR1 is SGHAT and CDR2 is FQNNGV. This CDR3 is 14 amino acids long. V lost 4 bases and J lost 7, with 16 bases in between. This CDR3 is CASSSTVGEGGYTF. The CDR3 DNA follows: TGTGCCAGCAGCTCCACCGTAGGGGAGGGTGGCTACACCTTC. The full variable domain, in which reference TRBV11-2 and TRBJ1-2 provide the parts outside the CDR3, is EAGVAQSPRYKIIEKRQSVAFWCNPISGHATLYWYQQILGQGPKLLIQFQNNGVVDDSQLPKDRFSAERLKGVDSTLKIQPAKLEDSAVYLCASSSTVGEGGYTFGSGTRLTVV.

The genes are TRBV9 and TRBJ2-3; TRBD2 matches at 7 bases. J lost 2 bases, V lost 0 bases, and 3 bases had no gene match. The germline V gene has CDR1 SGDLS and CDR2 YYNGEE. The CDR3 loop spans 15 amino acids. The CDR3 loop is CASSVGGTNTDTQYF. For the CDR3, the DNA is TGTGCCAGCAGCGTAGGCGGGACTAACACAGATACGCAGTATTTT.

The chain carries TRBV18 and TRBJ1-2; possibly TRBD1 for D (6 bases). The ends were cut back, 2 bases at V and 4 bases at J, with 8 bases in the middle. Germline-derived CDR1 and CDR2 are KGHSH and LQKENI. This CDR3 has 13 amino acids. The CDR3 nucleotides are TGTGCCAGCTCACCAGGACAGCCCTATGGCTACACCTTC. Translating it yields CASSPGQPYGYTF.

The V and J genes are TRBV21-1 and TRBJ2-3. TRBV21-1 counts as a pseudogene. This CDR3 has 13 residues. In DNA form, the CDR3 reads TGTGCCAGCAGCAAAGAGGGTCTGGATACGCAGTATTTT. It is translated as CASSKEGLDTQYF.

This chain connects TRBV11-2 to TRBJ2-7; possibly TRBD1 for D (6 bases). Germline values: CDR1 SGHAT, CDR2 FQNNGV. The V end lost 4 bases, the J end lost 6 bases, and 13 bases lay between the germline ends. This CDR3 has 13 amino acids. CDR3 amino acids: CASSSTGSSEQYF. The DNA for the CDR3 is TGTGCCAGCAGCTCCACAGGGTCCAGCGAGCAGTACTTC.

The V and J genes are TRBV11-2 and TRBJ2-1, with 7 bases lining up with TRBD2. Germline CDR1 SGHAT, CDR2 FQNNGV. The CDR3 has 16 amino acids. V was clipped by 5 bases and J by 7 bases; unmatched bases: 14. The CDR3 nucleotides are TGTGCCAGCAGCCCCCTTAAGGCGGGAGTTTGGAATGAGCAGTTCTTC. Amino acid sequence: CASSPLKAGVWNEQFF.

The genes are TRBV7-6 and TRBJ2-5; 8 nucleotides line up with TRBD2. The CDR3 runs to 17 residues. From germline, CDR1 is SGHVS and CDR2 FNYEAQ. With 1 base clipped from V and 2 bases from J, the junction kept 9 bases outside the gene matches. The DNA of the CDR3 is TGTGCCAGCAGCTTAGGTGGGACGACGGGAGGGCAAGAGACCCAGTACTTC. Translation gives CASSLGGTTGGQETQYF.

This sequence joins TRBV7-6 and TRBJ2-3; the D is unclear. This CDR3 has 14 amino acids. The germline gives CDR1 SGHVS, CDR2 FNYEAQ. V gave up 2 bases and J gave up 6 bases, with 12 bases separating them. The CDR3 DNA sequence: TGTGCCAGCAGCTTACTGGACGGAAGGGATACGCAGTATTTT. Translated, it gives CASSLLDGRDTQYF.

This sequence joins TRBV30 and TRBJ1-1; no clear D gene. V was pared by 0 bases and J by 0 bases, with 11 bases between. This CDR3 contains 15 residues. From germline, CDR1 is GTSNPN and CDR2 SVGIG (reference sequence). This CDR3 reads CAWSVGRTLNTEAFF. DNA for the CDR3: TGTGCCTGGAGTGTCGGGCGGACCCTGAACACTGAAGCTTTCTTT.

In its sample, this clone was seen once. This chain uses TRBV5-1 with TRBJ2-7, with 7 nucleotides matching TRBD2. The CDR3 loop spans 15 amino acids. Germline V gene lookup returns CDR1 SGHRS and CDR2 YFSETQ. After removal of 0 bases from V and 6 bases from J, the junction contained 9 bases not matched to a gene. CDR3 in amino acids: CASSLELATGSEQYF. CDR3 DNA sequence: TGCGCCAGCAGCTTGGAACTAGCGACGGGATCCGAGCAGTACTTC.

The chain combines TRBV19 with TRBJ1-4, with D unclear. The CDR3 contains 13 residues. The germline V and J ends were trimmed by 8 bases and 4 bases, with 11 bases remaining between them. From germline, CDR1 is LNHDA and CDR2 SQIVND (reference sequence). For the CDR3, the DNA is TGTGCCAGTTCGGGCTTATTTAATGAAAAACTGTTTTTT. Translating it yields CASSGLFNEKLFF.

The rearrangement links TRBV7-2 to TRBJ2-5, with D hard to call. CDR3 length: 12 amino acids. Germline V gene data show CDR1 as SGHTA and CDR2 as FQGNSA. Trimming took off 3 bases at V and 10 bases at J, with 12 bases between the two ends. CDR3 DNA sequence: TGTGCCAGCAGCTTTTCCCTCCAAGACCAGTACTTC. Translated: CASSFSLQDQYF.

This clone was counted a few times. J is TRBJ2-3 and V is TRBV2, with 9 bases aligning to TRBD1. V shed 6 bases and J 4 bases; nucleotides not matched to a gene: 11. Germline loops: CDR1 SNHLY, CDR2 FYNNEI. The CDR3 loop spans 16 amino acids. The CDR3 is CASRRRGQGYADTQYF. CDR3 sequence (DNA): TGTGCCAGCAGGCGCAGGGGACAGGGTTACGCAGATACGCAGTATTTT.

This clone has just one count. This chain links TRBV6-1 with TRBJ1-5; tentatively, D is TRBD1 (6 bases). V lost 2 bases and J 6 bases, leaving 14 bases between the germline ends. The CDR3 sequence is 15 residues long. The germline V gene has CDR1 MNHNS and CDR2 SASEGT. CDR3 amino acids: CASSEQRGGGQPQHF. The CDR3, as DNA: TGTGCCAGCAGTGAACAAAGGGGGGGCGGTCAGCCCCAGCATTTT.

The chain has TRBV5-1 and TRBJ2-5; D ambiguous. Germline V lookup: CDR1 SGHRS, CDR2 YFSETQ. This CDR3 is 12 amino acids long. V lost 2 bases to trimming and J lost 2 bases, with 4 bases between them. The DNA for the CDR3 is TGCGCCAGCAGCTTCGCGCAAGAGACCCAGTACTTC. The encoded protein is CASSFAQETQYF.

The genes are TRBV19 and TRBJ1-4, with D perhaps TRBD1 (6 bases). The germline CDR1 and CDR2 sequences are LNHDA and SQIVND (reference sequence). Trimming took 3 bases from V and 3 from J, leaving 11 bases between them. The CDR3 is 15 residues long. CDR3 sequence (DNA): TGTGCCAGTAGTATGTGGGGGCAGTCTAATGAAAAACTGTTTTTT. Residues: CASSMWGQSNEKLFF. The variable domain in full, with the rest retrieved from reference TRBV19 and TRBJ1-4, is DGGITQSPKYLFRKEGQNVTLSCEQNLNHDAMYWYRQDPGQGLRLIYYSQIVNDFQKGDIAEGYSVSREKKESFPLTVTSAQKNPTAFYLCASSMWGQSNEKLFFGSGTQLSVL.

The chain uses TRBV27 and TRBJ2-7; 11 nucleotides align to TRBD1. Germline V gene sequence: CDR1 MNHEY, CDR2 SMNVEV (reference sequence). Trimming removed 6 bases from V and 7 bases from J; junction bases left unmatched: 5. This CDR3 is 13 amino acids long. The CDR3: CASSPDRGREQYF. CDR3 DNA: TGTGCCAGCAGCCCGGACAGGGGGCGAGAGCAGTACTTC.

The rearrangement joins TRBV7-9 to TRBJ1-2; the match to TRBD1 covers 8 bases. CDR3 length: 16 residues. Germline V gives CDR1 SEHNR, CDR2 FQNEAQ (reference sequence). The ends lost 1 base at V and 4 bases at J; junction bases unmatched: 8. The CDR3 DNA reads TGTGCCAGCAGCTTAGGCGGGACAGGACTAACCTATGGCTACACCTTC. Translation gives CASSLGGTGLTYGYTF.

The genes are TRBV29-1 and TRBJ2-2; 12 nucleotides line up with TRBD2. Trimming removed 6 bases from V and 5 bases from J; junction bases left unmatched: 13. There are 17 residues in the CDR3. The V gene's germline CDR1 is SQVTM and CDR2 ANQGSEA. The DNA of the CDR3 is TGCAGCGTGGGTCCCCTCGGACTAGCGGGACCAACCGGGGAGCTGTTTTTT. This sequence encodes CSVGPLGLAGPTGELFF.

The sample holds one count of this clone. This CDR3 reads CSTGNTDTQYF. The CDR3 DNA reads TGCAGTACCGGAAACACAGATACGCAGTATTTT. This sequence joins TRBV20-1 and TRBJ2-3, with unresolved D. V lost 8 bases and J lost 2, with 8 bases in between. The CDR3 runs to 11 residues. CDR1 is DFQATT and CDR2 is SNEGSKA in the germline V gene (reference sequence).

The chain links TRBV5-6 to TRBJ1-2; no reliable D call. The CDR3 loop spans 12 amino acids. The V end was cut by 1 base, the J end by 4 bases, with 5 bases between. Germline loops: CDR1 SGHDT, CDR2 YYEEEE. CDR3 sequence reads: CASSLRSYGYTF. The CDR3 DNA reads as TGTGCCAGCAGCTTGCGGAGCTATGGCTACACCTTC.